The following is a T cell receptor (beta chain) sequence with its context. Its target is unknown. The sample belongs to a study of CD8 T cells in ankylosing spondylitis. Study results and caveats: A TCR beta motif made of fewer than ten highly homologous variants seemed typical of ankylosing spondylitis blood.

This CDR3 spans 16 amino acids. CDR1 is MDHEN, CDR2 SYDVKM, per germline. The V end lost 9 bases, the J end lost 0 bases, and 17 bases lay between the germline ends. Generation of TCR beta libraries employed quantitative 5'-RACE incorporating molecular barcodes. MiXCR, run by TCRdb on the 5' RACE reads, gives a single entry per CDR3 protein. The table has 700,000 or so distinct CDR3 sequences, over 15% seen once; the top ten hold approximately 18%. The clonotype was recovered from a male donor with ankylosing spondylitis. V and J are TRBV28 and TRBJ2-2, with D perhaps TRBD2 (5 bases). The specimen was blood, either unsorted or a sorted T cell fraction (not recorded which). The CDR3 here is CASFQAGIANTGELFF. CDR3 coding DNA: TGTGCCAGTTTTCAGGCGGGCATAGCGAACACCGGGGAGCTGTTTTTT. Based on the CDR3 plus reference TRBV28 and TRBJ2-2, the full variable domain is DVKVTQSSRYLVKRTGEKVFLECVQDMDHENMFWYRQDPGLGLRLIYFSYDVKMKEKGDIPEGYSVSREKKERFSLILESASTNQTSMYLCASFQAGIANTGELFFGEGSRLTVL.